The clone carrying this T cell receptor (beta chain) was observed once. These data come from a study of blood T cell repertoires in COVID-19. Across the study: The origin of the acute and convalescent COVID-19 samples was the United States, Italy and Spain. Sample material is recorded as cDNA or gDNA derived from T cells, B-cell-depleted T cells, or PBMCs.

J gave up 4 bases and V 6 bases, and 5 bases lay outside the gene matches. Germline V CDR1 and CDR2: MNHEY, SMNVEV (reference sequence). This CDR3 is 13 amino acids long. Authors' data handling: Reference gene primer amplification gave nucleated cell count estimates. Clones were read by immunoSEQ multiplex PCR, and TCRdb kept only the in-frame ones, dropping some. V and J calls and clone size come straight from that table; D and trimming were deduced from the DNA. The data hold hundreds of thousands of clones, with about 82% observed a single time. The chain is built from TRBV27 and TRBJ1-2; TRBD1 agrees at 7 bases. Material: peripheral blood. This clonotype was obtained from a woman of 80 years or more with acute or convalescent COVID-19. In DNA, the CDR3 is TGTGCCAGCAGGAGGACAGGTCTCTATGGCTACACCTTC. This sequence encodes CASRRTGLYGYTF.